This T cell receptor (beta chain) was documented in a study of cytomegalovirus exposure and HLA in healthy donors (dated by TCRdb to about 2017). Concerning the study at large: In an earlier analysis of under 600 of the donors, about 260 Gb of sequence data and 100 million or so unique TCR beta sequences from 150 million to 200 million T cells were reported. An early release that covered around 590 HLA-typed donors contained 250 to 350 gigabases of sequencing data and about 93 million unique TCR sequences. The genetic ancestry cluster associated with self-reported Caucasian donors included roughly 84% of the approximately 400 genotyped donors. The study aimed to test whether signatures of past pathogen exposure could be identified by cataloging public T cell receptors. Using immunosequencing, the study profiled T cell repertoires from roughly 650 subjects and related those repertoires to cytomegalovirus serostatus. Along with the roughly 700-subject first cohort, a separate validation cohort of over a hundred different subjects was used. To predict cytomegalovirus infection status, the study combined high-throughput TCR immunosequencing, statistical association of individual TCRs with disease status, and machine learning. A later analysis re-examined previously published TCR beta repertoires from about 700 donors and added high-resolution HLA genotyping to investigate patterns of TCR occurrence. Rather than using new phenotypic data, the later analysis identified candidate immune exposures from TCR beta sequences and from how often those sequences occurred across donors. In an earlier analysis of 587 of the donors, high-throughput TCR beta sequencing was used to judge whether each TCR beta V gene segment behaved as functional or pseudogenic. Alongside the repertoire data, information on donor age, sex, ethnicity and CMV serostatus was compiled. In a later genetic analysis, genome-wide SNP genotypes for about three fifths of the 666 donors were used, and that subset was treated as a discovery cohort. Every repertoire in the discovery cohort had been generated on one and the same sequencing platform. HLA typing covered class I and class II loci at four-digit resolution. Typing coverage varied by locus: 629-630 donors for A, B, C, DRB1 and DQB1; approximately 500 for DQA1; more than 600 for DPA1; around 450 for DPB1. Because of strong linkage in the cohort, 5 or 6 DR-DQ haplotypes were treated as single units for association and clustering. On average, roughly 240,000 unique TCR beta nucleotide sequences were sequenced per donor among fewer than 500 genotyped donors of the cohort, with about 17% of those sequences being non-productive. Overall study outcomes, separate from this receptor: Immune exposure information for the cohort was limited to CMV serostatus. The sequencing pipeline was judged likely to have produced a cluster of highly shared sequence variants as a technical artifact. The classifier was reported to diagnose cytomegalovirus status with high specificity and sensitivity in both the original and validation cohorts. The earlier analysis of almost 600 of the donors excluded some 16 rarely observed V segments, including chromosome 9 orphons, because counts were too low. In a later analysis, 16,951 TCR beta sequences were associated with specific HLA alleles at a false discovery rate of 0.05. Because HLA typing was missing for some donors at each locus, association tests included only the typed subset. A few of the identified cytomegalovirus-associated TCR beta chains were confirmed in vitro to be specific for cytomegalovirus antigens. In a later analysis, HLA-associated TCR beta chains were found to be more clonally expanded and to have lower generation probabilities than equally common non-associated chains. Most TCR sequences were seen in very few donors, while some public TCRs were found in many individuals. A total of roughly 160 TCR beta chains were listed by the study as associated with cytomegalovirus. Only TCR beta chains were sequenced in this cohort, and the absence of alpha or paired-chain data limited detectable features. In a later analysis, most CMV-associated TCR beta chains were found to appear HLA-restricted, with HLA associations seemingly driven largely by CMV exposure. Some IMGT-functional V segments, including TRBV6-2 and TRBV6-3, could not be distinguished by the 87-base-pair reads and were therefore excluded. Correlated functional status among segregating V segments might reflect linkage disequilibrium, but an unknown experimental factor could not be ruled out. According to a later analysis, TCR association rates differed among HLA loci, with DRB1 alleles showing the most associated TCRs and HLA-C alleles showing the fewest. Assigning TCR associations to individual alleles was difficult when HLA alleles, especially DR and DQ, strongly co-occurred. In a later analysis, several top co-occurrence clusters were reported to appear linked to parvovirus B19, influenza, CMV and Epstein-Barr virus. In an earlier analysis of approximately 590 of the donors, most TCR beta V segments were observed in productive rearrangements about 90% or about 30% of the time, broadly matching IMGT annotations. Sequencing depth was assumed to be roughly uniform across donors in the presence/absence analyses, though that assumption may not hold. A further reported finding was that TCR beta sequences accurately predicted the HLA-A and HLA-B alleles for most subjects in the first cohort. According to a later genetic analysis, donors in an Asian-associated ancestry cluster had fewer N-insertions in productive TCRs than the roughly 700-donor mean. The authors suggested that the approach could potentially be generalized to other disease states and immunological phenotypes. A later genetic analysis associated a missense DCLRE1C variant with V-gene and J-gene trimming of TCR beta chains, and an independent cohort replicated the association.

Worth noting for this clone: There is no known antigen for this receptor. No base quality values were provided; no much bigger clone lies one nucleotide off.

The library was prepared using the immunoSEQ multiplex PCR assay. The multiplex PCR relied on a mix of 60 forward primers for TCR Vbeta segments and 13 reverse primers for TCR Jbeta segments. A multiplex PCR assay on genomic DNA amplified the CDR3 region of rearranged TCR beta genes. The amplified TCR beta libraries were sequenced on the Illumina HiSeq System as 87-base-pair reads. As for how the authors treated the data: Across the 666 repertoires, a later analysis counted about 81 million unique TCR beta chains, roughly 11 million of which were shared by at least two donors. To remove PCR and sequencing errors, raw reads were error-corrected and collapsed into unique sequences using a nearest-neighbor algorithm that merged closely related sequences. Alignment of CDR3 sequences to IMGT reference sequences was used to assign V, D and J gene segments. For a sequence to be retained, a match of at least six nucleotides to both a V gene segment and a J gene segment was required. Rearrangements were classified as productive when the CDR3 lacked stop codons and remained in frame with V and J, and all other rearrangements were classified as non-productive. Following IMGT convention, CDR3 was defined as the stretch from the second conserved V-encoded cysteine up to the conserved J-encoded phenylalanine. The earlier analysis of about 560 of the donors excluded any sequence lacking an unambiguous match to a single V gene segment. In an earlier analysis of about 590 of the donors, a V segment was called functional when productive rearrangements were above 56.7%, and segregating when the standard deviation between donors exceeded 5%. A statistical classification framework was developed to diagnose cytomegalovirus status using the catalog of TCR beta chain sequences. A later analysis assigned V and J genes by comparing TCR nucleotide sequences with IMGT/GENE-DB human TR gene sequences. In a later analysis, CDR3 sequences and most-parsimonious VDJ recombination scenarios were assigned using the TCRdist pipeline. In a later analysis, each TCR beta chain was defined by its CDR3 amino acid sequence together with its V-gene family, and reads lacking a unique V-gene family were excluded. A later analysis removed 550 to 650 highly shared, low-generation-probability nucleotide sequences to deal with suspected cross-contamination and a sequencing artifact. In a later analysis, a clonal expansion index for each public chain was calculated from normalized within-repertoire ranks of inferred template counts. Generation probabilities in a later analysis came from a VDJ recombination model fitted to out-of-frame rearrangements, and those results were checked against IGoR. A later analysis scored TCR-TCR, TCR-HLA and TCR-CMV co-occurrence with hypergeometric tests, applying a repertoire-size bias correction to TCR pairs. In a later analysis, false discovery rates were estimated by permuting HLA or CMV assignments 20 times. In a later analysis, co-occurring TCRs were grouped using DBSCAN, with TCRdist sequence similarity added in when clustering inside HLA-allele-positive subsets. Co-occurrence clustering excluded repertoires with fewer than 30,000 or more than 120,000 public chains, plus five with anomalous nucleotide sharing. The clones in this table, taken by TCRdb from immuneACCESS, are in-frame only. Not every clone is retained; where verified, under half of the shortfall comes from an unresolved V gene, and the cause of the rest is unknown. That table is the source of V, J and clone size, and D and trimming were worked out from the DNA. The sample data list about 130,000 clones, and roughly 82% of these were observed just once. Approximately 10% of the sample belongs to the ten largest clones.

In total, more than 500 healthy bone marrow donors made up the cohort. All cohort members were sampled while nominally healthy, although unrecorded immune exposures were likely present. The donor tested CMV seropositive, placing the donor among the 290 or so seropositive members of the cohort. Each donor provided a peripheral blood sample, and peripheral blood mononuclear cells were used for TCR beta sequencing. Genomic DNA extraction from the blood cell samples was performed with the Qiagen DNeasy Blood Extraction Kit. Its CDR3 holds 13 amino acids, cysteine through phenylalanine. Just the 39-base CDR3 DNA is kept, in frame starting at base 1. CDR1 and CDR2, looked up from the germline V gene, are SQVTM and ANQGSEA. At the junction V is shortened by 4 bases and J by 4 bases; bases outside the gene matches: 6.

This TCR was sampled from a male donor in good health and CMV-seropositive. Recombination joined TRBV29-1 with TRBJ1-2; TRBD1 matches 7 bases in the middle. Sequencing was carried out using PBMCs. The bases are TGCAGCGTTGGGGAGACAGGGAGCTATGGCTACACCTTC. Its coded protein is CSVGETGSYGYTF.